This TCR beta chain came from a study of blood T cell repertoires in COVID-19. CDR3 length: 16 residues. With 2 bases clipped from V and 8 bases from J, the junction kept 10 bases outside the gene matches. Germline CDR1 is SGHRS and CDR2 is YFSETQ. Produced via immunoSEQ multiplex PCR; TCRdb's table is partial and in-frame only. Found here are roughly 170,000 clones, 75% to 80% of them singletons; the top ten hold less than 30%. This clonotype originated in a woman in her 70s with acute or convalescent COVID-19. The chain links TRBV5-1 to TRBJ1-6; 7 bases fit TRBD1. The sample consisted of peripheral blood. The CDR3 sequence is CASSFGLAGGDSPLHF. CDR3 bases: TGCGCCAGCAGCTTTGGGTTGGCAGGGGGTGATTCACCCCTCCACTTT.